This T cell receptor (beta chain) was documented in a study of response to subunit inactivated influenza vaccine. Study-wide findings and caveats: T cells newly recruited by each seasonal influenza vaccination are few, the authors suggested.

On this clonotype: The antigen is undetermined.

Using its own MiXCR run on the RT-PCR reads, TCRdb lists one record per CDR3 protein. The sample holds hundreds of thousands of distinct CDR3 sequences, approximately 14% seen once. From germline, CDR1 is ENHRY and CDR2 SYGVKD. Between the trimmed V and J ends, which lost 6 bases and 9 bases, there was a span of 21 bases. The CDR3 sequence is 15 residues long. Sequences were derived from PBMCs from blood, sampled approximately 15 days before vaccination. V usage is TRBV10-3 and J usage is TRBJ2-1; tentative D call: TRBD1 (6 bases). This sequence originates from a man between 45 and 60 years old who received an inactivated influenza vaccine. The CDR3: CAISPRQEPTTEQFF. The CDR3 DNA is TGTGCCATCAGCCCCCGACAGGAGCCGACAACTGAGCAGTTCTTC.